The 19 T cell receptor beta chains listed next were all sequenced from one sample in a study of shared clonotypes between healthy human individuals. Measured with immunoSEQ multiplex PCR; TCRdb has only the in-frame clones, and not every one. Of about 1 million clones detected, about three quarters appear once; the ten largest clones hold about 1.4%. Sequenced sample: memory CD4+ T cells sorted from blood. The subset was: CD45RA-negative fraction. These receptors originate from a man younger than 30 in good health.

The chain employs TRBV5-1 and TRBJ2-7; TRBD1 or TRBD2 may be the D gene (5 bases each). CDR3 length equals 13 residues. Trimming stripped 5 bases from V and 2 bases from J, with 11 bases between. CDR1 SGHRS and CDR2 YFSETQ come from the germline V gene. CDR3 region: CASSRDLPYEQYF. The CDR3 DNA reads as TGCGCCAGCAGTAGGGACCTCCCCTACGAGCAGTACTTC.

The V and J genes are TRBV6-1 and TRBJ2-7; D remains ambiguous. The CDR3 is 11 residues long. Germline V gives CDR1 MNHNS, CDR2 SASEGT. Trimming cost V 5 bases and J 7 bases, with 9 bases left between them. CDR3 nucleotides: TGTGCCAGCAGTTACCACGGAGAGCAGTACTTC. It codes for CASSYHGEQYF.

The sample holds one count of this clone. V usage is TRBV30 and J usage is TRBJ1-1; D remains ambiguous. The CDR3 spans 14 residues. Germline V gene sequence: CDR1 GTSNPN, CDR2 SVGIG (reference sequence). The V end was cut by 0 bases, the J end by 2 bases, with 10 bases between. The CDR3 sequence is CAWSVELRNTEAFF. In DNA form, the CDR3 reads TGTGCCTGGAGTGTTGAACTCCGAAACACTGAAGCTTTCTTT.

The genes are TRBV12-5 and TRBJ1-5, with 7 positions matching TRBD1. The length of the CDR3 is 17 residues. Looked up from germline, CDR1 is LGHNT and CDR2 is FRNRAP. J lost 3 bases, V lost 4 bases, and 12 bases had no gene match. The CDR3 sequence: CASGSLLRDSPNQPQHF. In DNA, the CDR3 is TGTGCTAGTGGTTCCCTCCTGCGGGACAGCCCCAATCAGCCCCAGCATTTT.

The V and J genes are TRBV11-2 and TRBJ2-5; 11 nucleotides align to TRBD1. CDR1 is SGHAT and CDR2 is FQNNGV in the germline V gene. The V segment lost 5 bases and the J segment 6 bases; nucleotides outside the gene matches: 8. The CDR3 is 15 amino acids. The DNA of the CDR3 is TGTGCCAGCAGCCAAGGGACAGGGGGTGGGAAGACCCAGTACTTC. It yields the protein CASSQGTGGGKTQYF.

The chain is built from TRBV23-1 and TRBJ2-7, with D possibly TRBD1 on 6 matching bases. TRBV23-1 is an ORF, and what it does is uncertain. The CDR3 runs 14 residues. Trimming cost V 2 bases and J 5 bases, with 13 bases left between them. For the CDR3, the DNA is TGCGCCAGCAGTCAACAAACACGGGACAACGAGCAGTACTTC. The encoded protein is CASSQQTRDNEQYF.

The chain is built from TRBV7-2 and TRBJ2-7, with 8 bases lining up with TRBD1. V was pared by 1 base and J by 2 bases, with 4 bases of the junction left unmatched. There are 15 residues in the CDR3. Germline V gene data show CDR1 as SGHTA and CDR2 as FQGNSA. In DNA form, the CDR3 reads TGTGCCAGCAGCTTAGGGGGGACAGGAACCTACGAGCAGTACTTC. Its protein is CASSLGGTGTYEQYF.

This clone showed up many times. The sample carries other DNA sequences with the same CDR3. CDR3 DNA sequence: TGTGCCAGCAGCGCTAGGATTGGGATCACTGAAGCTTTCTTT. Amino acid sequence: CASSARIGITEAFF. The chain has TRBV14 and TRBJ1-1; D remains ambiguous. The CDR3 is 14 amino acids. V was clipped by 5 bases and J by 4 bases, with 14 bases between them. Germline assignment: CDR1 SGHDN and CDR2 FVKESK.

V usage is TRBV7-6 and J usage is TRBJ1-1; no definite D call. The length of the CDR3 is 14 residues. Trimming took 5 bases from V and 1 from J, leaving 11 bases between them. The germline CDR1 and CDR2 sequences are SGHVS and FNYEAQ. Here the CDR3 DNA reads TGTGCCAGCAGCCCTCGAGCCACGAACACTGAAGCTTTCTTT. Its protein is CASSPRATNTEAFF.

The CDR3 here is CASSPNTGGNSPLHF. The CDR3 DNA follows: TGTGCCAGTAGTCCGAATACAGGGGGGAATTCACCCCTCCACTTT. The chain carries TRBV19 and TRBJ1-6; TRBD1 agrees at 8 bases. With V trimmed by 5 bases and J by 7 bases, 7 bases remained unmatched. The CDR3 length is 15 residues. The V gene's germline CDR1 is LNHDA and CDR2 SQIVND (reference sequence).

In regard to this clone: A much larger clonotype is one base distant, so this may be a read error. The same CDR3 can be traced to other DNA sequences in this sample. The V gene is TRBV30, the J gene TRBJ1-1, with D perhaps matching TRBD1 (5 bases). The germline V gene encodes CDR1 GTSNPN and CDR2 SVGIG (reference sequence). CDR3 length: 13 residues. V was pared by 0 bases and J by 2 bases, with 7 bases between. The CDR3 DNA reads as TGTGCCTGGAGTGTACAGGAAAACACTGAAGCTTTCTTT. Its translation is CAWSVQENTEAFF. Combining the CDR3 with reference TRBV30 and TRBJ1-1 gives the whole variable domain SQTIHQWPATLVQPVGSPLSLECTVEGTSNPNLYWYRQAAGRGLQLLFYSVGIGQISSEVPQNLSASRPQDRQFILSSKKLLLSDSGFYLCAWSVQENTEAFFGQGTRLTVV.

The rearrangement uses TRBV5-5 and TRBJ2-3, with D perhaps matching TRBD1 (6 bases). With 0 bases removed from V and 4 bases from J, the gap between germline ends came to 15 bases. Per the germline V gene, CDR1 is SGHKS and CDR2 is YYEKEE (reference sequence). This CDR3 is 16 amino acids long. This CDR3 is CASSLGRGGGPDTQYF. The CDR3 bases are TGTGCCAGCAGCTTGGGTAGAGGGGGTGGGCCAGATACGCAGTATTTT.

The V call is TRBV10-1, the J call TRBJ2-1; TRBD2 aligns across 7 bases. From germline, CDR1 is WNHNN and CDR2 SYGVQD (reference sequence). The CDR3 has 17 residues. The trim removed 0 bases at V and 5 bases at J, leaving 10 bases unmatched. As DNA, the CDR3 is TGCGCCAGCAGTGAGTCTCGTCAAGCGGGGAGAAACAATGAGCAGTTCTTC. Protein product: CASSESRQAGRNNEQFF.

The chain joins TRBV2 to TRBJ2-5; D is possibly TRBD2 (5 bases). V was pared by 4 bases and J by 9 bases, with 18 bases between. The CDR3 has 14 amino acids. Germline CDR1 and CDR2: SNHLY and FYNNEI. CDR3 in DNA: TGTGCCAGCAGTGCCCTAGGGAATAACGGGGCCCAGTACTTC. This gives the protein CASSALGNNGAQYF.

The CDR3 sequence: CASSSGLAGSETQYF. The CDR3 DNA reads as TGTGCCAGCAGCTCCGGACTAGCGGGATCAGAGACCCAGTACTTC. The chain recombines TRBV5-4 with TRBJ2-5; TRBD2 aligns across 12 bases. V shed 3 bases, J shed 4 bases, and the junction held 4 bases outside the gene matches. The CDR3 spans 15 residues. Germline V gene lookup returns CDR1 SGHNT and CDR2 YYREEE (reference sequence).

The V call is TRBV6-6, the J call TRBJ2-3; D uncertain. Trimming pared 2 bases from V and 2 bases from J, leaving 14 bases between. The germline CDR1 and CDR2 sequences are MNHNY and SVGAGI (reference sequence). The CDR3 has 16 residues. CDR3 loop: CASSYGNRRITDTQYF. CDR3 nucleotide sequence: TGTGCCAGCAGTTACGGAAATCGCAGAATCACAGATACGCAGTATTTT.

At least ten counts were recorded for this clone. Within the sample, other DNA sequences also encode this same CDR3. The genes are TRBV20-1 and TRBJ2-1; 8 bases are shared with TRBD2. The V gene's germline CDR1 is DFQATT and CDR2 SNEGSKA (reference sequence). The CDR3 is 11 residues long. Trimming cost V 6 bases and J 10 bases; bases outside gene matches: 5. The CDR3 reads CSAGLAGEQFF. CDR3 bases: TGCAGTGCCGGACTAGCCGGGGAGCAGTTCTTC.

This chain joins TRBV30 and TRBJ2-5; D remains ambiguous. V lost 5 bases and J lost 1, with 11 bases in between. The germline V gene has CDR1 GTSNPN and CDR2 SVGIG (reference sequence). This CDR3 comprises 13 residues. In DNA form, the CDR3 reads TGTGCCTGGGAACAGACTGTCCAAGAGACCCAGTACTTC. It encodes CAWEQTVQETQYF.

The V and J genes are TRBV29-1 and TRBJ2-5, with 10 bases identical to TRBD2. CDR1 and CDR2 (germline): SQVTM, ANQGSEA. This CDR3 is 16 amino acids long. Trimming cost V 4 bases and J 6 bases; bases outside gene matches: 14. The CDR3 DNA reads TGCAGCGTTGTAGCGAGCGGGAGGGCCTTGGGGAAGACCCAGTACTTC. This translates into CSVVASGRALGKTQYF.